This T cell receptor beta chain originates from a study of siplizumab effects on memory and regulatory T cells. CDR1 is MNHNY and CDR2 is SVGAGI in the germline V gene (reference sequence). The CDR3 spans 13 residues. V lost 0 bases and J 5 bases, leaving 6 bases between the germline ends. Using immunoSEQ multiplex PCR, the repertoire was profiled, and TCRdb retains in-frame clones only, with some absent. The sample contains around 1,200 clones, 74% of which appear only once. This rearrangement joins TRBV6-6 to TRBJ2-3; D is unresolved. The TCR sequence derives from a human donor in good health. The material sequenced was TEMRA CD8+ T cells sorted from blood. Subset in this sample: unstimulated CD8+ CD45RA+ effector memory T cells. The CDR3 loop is CASSYSAGDTQYF. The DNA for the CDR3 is TGTGCCAGCAGTTACTCTGCTGGAGATACGCAGTATTTT.